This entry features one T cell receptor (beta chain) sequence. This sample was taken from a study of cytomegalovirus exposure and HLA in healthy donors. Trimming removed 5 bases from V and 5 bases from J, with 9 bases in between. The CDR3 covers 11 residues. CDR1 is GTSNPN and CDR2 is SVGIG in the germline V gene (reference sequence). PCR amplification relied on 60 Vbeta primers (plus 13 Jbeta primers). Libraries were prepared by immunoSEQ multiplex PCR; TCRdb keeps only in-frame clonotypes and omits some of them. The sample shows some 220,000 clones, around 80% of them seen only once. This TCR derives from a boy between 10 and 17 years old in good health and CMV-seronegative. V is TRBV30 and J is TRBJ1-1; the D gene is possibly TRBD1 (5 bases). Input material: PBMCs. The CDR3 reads CAWGQGTEAFF. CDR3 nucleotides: TGTGCCTGGGGGCAGGGTACTGAAGCTTTCTTT.